This entry lists 26 T cell receptor beta chains sequenced from one sample in a study of Graves' ophthalmopathy and Graves' hyperthyroidism. The authors amplified TCR beta CDR3 regions, and they did so from RNA transcripts for repertoire sequencing. Second-round multiplex PCR followed a first-round RT-PCR using HTBI primers. TCRdb reprocessed the multiplex PCR reads with MiXCR, giving one entry per CDR3 protein. The table lists about 550,000 distinct CDR3 sequences, less than 40% of them singletons. The specimen sequenced was peripheral blood or thyroid tissue (not recorded which). The origin of the receptors is an adult man with Graves' hyperthyroidism.

The sample holds many counts of this clonotype. CDR3 loop: CASTLSAQGNEKLFF. The CDR3 coding sequence is TGTGCCAGTACCCTATCAGCACAGGGGAATGAAAAACTGTTTTTT. The chain combines TRBV19 with TRBJ1-4; 7 bases map to TRBD1. The V gene end was trimmed by 7 bases and the J gene end by 5 bases; junction bases not matched to a gene: 10. Germline CDR1 LNHDA, CDR2 SQIVND (reference sequence). The CDR3 is made up of 15 amino acids.

This clonotype was recorded at least ten times. The chain employs TRBV2 and TRBJ1-1, with D uncertain. Trimming took off 7 bases at V and 8 bases at J, with 14 bases between the two ends. The CDR3 has 12 amino acids. Germline CDR1 and CDR2: SNHLY and FYNNEI. CDR3 sequence: CASTTSEWEAFF. CDR3 coding DNA: TGTGCCAGCACAACATCCGAATGGGAAGCTTTCTTT.

V and J are TRBV7-2 and TRBJ2-3; D perhaps matches TRBD2 (6 bases). Germline V CDR1 and CDR2: SGHTA, FQGNSA. The CDR3 extends over 17 amino acids. Trimming stripped 4 bases from V and 3 bases from J, with 20 bases between. Here the CDR3 DNA reads TGTGCCAGCAGCTGGAGACGGGGGATGACAGCGACAGATACGCAGTATTTT. Translating gives CASSWRRGMTATDTQYF.

This clonotype occurred many times. The rearrangement links TRBV2 to TRBJ1-2; perhaps TRBD1 as D (5 bases). Trimming pared 3 bases from V and 5 bases from J, leaving 16 bases between. Germline V gives CDR1 SNHLY, CDR2 FYNNEI. The CDR3 extends over 15 amino acids. The CDR3 here is CASSDRGTFNYGYTF. In DNA, the CDR3 is TGTGCCAGCAGTGATCGGGGGACTTTTAATTATGGCTACACCTTC.

The J gene is TRBJ2-1, the V gene TRBV20-1; 10 positions agree with TRBD2. Unmatched junction bases numbered 11, after V lost 2 bases and J lost 4 bases. The germline V gene encodes CDR1 DFQATT and CDR2 SNEGSKA (reference sequence). This CDR3 has 17 amino acids. The CDR3 sequence: CSARPSSSGGYYNEQFF. The CDR3 nucleotides are TGCAGTGCTAGACCATCGTCTAGCGGGGGCTATTACAATGAGCAGTTCTTC.

The sample holds many counts of this clonotype. The V and J genes are TRBV29-1 and TRBJ2-7; tentatively, D is TRBD1 (6 bases). Germline CDR1 and CDR2: SQVTM and ANQGSEA. Trimming cost V 1 base and J 7 bases, with 14 bases left between them. The CDR3 is 13 residues long. The CDR3 loop reads CSVEGWTAREQYF. Written as DNA, the CDR3 is TGCAGCGTTGAAGGGTGGACAGCTAGAGAGCAGTACTTC.

The CDR3 sequence: CSARTQGYGYTF. The CDR3 DNA reads as TGCAGCGCTCGGACACAGGGCTATGGCTACACCTTC. The chain couples TRBV29-1 to TRBJ1-2; tentative D call: TRBD1 (6 bases). This CDR3 spans 12 amino acids. Germline CDR1 SQVTM, CDR2 ANQGSEA. The ends were cut back, 7 bases at V and 4 bases at J, with 13 bases in the middle.

The rearrangement uses TRBV7-8 and TRBJ2-5, with TRBD1 identical over 10 bases. CDR1 and CDR2 from the germline V gene are SGHVS and FQNEAQ. This CDR3 has 13 amino acids. V shed 5 bases and J 7 bases; nucleotides not matched to a gene: 4. The CDR3 nucleotides are TGTGCCAGCAGCCCGCGGACAGGGGGGACCCAGTACTTC. Its translation: CASSPRTGGTQYF.

This clonotype was counted many times. The chain is built from TRBV10-3 and TRBJ2-7; 15 bases match TRBD2. CDR3 length: 16 residues. Germline assignment: CDR1 ENHRY and CDR2 SYGVKD. Germline trimming cut 8 bases from V and 5 bases from J; bases unmatched to any gene: 10. Here the CDR3 reads CAIDWTSGRAVNEQYF. CDR3 DNA: TGTGCCATCGATTGGACTAGCGGGAGGGCCGTGAACGAGCAGTACTTC.

This clonotype has at least ten counts. This chain connects TRBV12-3 or TRBV12-4 to TRBJ2-2; either TRBD1 or TRBD2 may supply D (5 bases each). The V end lost 6 bases, the J end lost 4 bases, and 15 bases lay between the germline ends. There are 15 residues in the CDR3. The CDR3 spells CASSPGPLATGELFF. The CDR3 nucleotides read TGTGCCAGCAGCCCGGGACCCCTTGCCACCGGGGAGCTGTTTTTT.

V gene TRBV2 combines with J gene TRBJ2-7; possible D gene TRBD2, 5 bases. Germline V CDR1 and CDR2: SNHLY, FYNNEI. The CDR3 consists of 16 residues. V lost 1 base and J 0 bases, leaving 13 bases between the germline ends. The CDR3 DNA reads TGTGCCAGCAGTGAAGAATGGGAGAGGAGCTCCTACGAGCAGTACTTC. Translation gives CASSEEWERSSYEQYF.

Notes on this clonotype: Mismatch with germline at one junction end may stem from a read error. The V and J genes are TRBV25-1 and TRBJ1-6; 8 bases are a match to TRBD1. The germline CDR1 and CDR2 sequences are MGHDK and SYGVNS. This CDR3 is 14 amino acids long. This CDR3 is CAGSVWDRFSPLHF. CDR3 bases: TGTGCCGGCAGTGTCTGGGACAGGTTTTCACCCCTCCACTTT.

The chain joins TRBV19 to TRBJ1-2; weak D call: TRBD1 (5 bases). CDR3 length equals 14 residues. Germline CDR1 LNHDA, CDR2 SQIVND (reference sequence). V was pared by 5 bases and J by 3 bases, with 13 bases between. The CDR3 sequence is CASSPWDPDYGYTF. CDR3 DNA sequence: TGTGCCAGTAGTCCCTGGGACCCGGACTATGGCTACACCTTC.

The V gene is TRBV9, the J gene TRBJ1-1; TRBD1 is a possible D gene (5 bases). The V end was cut by 6 bases, the J end by 7 bases, with 10 bases between. Germline V lookup: CDR1 SGDLS, CDR2 YYNGEE. This CDR3 has 11 amino acids. The CDR3, as DNA: TGTGCCAGCAATGGGGGGAATGAAGCTTTCTTT. As protein: CASNGGNEAFF.

J is TRBJ2-2 and V is TRBV7-9, with 7 bases matching TRBD1. CDR1 is SEHNR, CDR2 FQNEAQ, per germline (reference sequence). J gave up 7 bases and V 6 bases, and 11 bases lay outside the gene matches. The CDR3 loop spans 15 amino acids. CDR3 sequence: CASRRTTGSNGELFF. The DNA of the CDR3 is TGTGCCAGCAGACGTACGACAGGGAGTAACGGGGAGCTGTTTTTT.

This clonotype was observed many times. The V and J genes are TRBV2 and TRBJ2-6; D remains unclear. V lost 3 bases and J 2 bases, leaving 8 bases between the germline ends. Looked up from germline, CDR1 is SNHLY and CDR2 is FYNNEI. The CDR3 runs 15 residues. In DNA form, the CDR3 reads TGTGCCAGCAGTGACTTTGGCACTGGGGCCAACGTCCTGACTTTC. Protein sequence: CASSDFGTGANVLTF.

The chain employs TRBV20-1 and TRBJ2-7; 9 bases line up with TRBD2. The J call may be wrong; the DNA end is better matched by TRBJ2-1. The germline CDR1 and CDR2 sequences are DFQATT and SNEGSKA (reference sequence). The length of the CDR3 is 16 residues. CDR3: CSASASASGMYNEQFF. In nucleotides, the CDR3 is TGCAGTGCTTCAGCCTCGGCTAGCGGGATGTACAATGAGCAGTTCTTC.

This clonotype appeared many times. J is TRBJ2-5 and V is TRBV29-1, with D hard to call. Germline CDR1 is SQVTM and CDR2 is ANQGSEA. V was pared by 5 bases and J by 5 bases, with 18 bases between. The length of the CDR3 is 14 residues. The CDR3 nucleotides read TGCAGCGTTAGTCGGTTAGAAGGTTTTGAGACCCAGTACTTC. Protein sequence: CSVSRLEGFETQYF. The whole variable domain, filled in from reference TRBV29-1 and TRBJ2-5, reads SAVISQKPSRDICQRGTSLTIQCQVDSQVTMMFWYRQQPGQSLTLIATANQGSEATYESGFVIDKFPISRPNLTFSTLTVSNMSPEDSSIYLCSVSRLEGFETQYFGPGTRLLVL.

This clonotype has at least ten counts. The chain employs TRBV12-3 or TRBV12-4 and TRBJ1-2; D remains unclear. The V gene lost 3 bases and the J gene lost 4 bases, with 9 bases spanning the gap. This CDR3 comprises 13 residues. DNA of the CDR3: TGTGCCAGCAGTTTGAGGCAGAGCTATGGCTACACCTTC. This gives the protein CASSLRQSYGYTF.

This rearrangement joins TRBV2 to TRBJ1-2, with D possibly TRBD1 on 5 matching bases. CDR3 length: 15 residues. The germline V gene has CDR1 SNHLY and CDR2 FYNNEI. Trimming pared 2 bases from V and 7 bases from J, leaving 17 bases between. For the CDR3, the DNA is TGTGCCAGCAGTGAATGGGGCGGAACTGGGGTTGGCTACACCTTC. Amino acids: CASSEWGGTGVGYTF.

This clonotype was observed many times. The chain is built from TRBV20-1 and TRBJ1-2; TRBD1 matches 7 bases. Germline CDR1 and CDR2: DFQATT and SNEGSKA (reference sequence). Losses at the gene ends were 5 bases for V and 4 bases for J; bases not matched to a gene: 7. The CDR3 has 13 amino acids. CDR3 region: CSAPKGDSYGYTF. The CDR3 coding sequence is TGCAGTGCTCCTAAAGGGGACAGCTATGGCTACACCTTC.

A word on this clonotype: Germline and junction disagree at one end, which may indicate a read error. This chain connects TRBV20-1 to TRBJ1-5; 7 nucleotides match TRBD1. Germline loops: CDR1 DFQATT, CDR2 SNEGSKA (reference sequence). The CDR3 sequence is 15 residues long. CDR3 DNA: TGCAGTGCCAGAGAGACAGGGTCCGTCAATCAGCCCCAGCATTTT. Its protein is CSARETGSVNQPQHF.

This clonotype was detected ten times or more. J is TRBJ1-4 and V is TRBV25-1; 10 positions match TRBD1. The ends lost 3 bases at V and 8 bases at J; junction bases unmatched: 6. The CDR3 contains 15 residues. CDR1 MGHDK and CDR2 SYGVNS come from the germline V gene. CDR3 DNA: TGTGCCAGCAGTGACCCGGACAGGGGGGACGAAAAACTGTTTTTT. This gives the protein CASSDPDRGDEKLFF.

The chain combines TRBV7-2 with TRBJ2-2; D is unresolved. Trimming cost V 7 bases and J 5 bases, with 8 bases left between them. CDR1 is SGHTA, CDR2 FQGNSA, per germline. This CDR3 is 12 amino acids long. In DNA form, the CDR3 reads TGTGCCAGCAACTTCAGGACCGGGGAGCTGTTTTTT. As protein: CASNFRTGELFF.

This clonotype showed up many times. This sequence joins TRBV13 and TRBJ1-2, with D maybe TRBD1 (6 bases). Germline CDR1 PRHDT, CDR2 FYEKMQ (reference sequence). The ends were cut back, 5 bases at V and 8 bases at J, with 12 bases in the middle. The CDR3 has 12 amino acids. The DNA of the CDR3 is TGTGCCAGCAGCCGGAACAGGGAAGGCTACACCTTC. Protein product: CASSRNREGYTF.

Concerning this clonotype: A read error may produce the germline difference seen at one junction end. V and J are TRBV29-1 and TRBJ2-3, with 10 bases that match TRBD1. CDR1 and CDR2 (germline): SQVTM, ANQGSEA. This CDR3 has 13 amino acids. CDR3 nucleotide sequence: TGTGCCAGCATCGGGACAGGGGCAGATACGCAGTATTTT. It translates to CASIGTGADTQYF.